This note documents a single T cell receptor (beta chain) sequence. This clonotype was recorded at least ten times. It has no known antigen specificity. Within one base of it there is no much larger clone, and no base qualities were kept. Moderately to severely active disease, a Clinical Activity Score of at least 3, a NOSPECS grade of at least 4, and a duration under 3 months were present in ophthalmopathy patients. The study excluded patients with uncontrolled infections, other autoimmune diseases, pregnancy or lactation. Clinical symptoms, serum thyroxine and TRAb, thyroid ultrasound, and orbital computed tomography formed the basis for the diagnoses. PBMCs were isolated from about 10 ml of fresh peripheral blood by Ficoll-Paque density gradient centrifugation. Trizol reagent was used to extract total RNA, and RNA quality was then checked on an Agilent 2100 Bioanalyzer. TCR beta CDR3 regions were amplified from RNA transcripts. The TCR CDR3 was subjected to a first round of RT-PCR using the HTBI primer set and the Qiagen OneStep RT-PCR kit. Libraries were constructed in a second round of multiplex PCR, after which size selection and purification were carried out. Libraries were sequenced paired-end with 100 bp reads on an Illumina HiSeq2000. The authors' pipeline ran thus. SOAPnuke was used to process the raw data, throwing out any read that contained adapters or uncalled bases, had a mean Phred below 15, or lacked an exact constant-primer or identifier match. High-quality paired reads were merged with COPE v1.2.5, and unique nucleotide sequences were defined as clonotypes. MiTCR v1.1 was used to align clonotypes to the IMGT TRBV, TRBD and TRBJ reference segments. The analysis was restricted to V-J combinations with a frequency above 0.0001, which together covered just over 99% of the repertoires. The TCS score was defined as F50 (clonal expansion) divided by E x V (chaos), with BLOSUM62-based TCRdist calculated between CDR3 peptides within each V-J. Welch's t-statistics and random forest reduced some 510 V-J features to about 12, which were used in a naive Bayes classifier (R e1071). The public reads were reanalyzed by TCRdb: fastp trimming at Q25, MiXCR alignment, in-frame beta chains only. Each CDR3 protein appears once, grouped with its most common genes and DNA. The V and J calls were determined by TCRdb, not by the authors. The sample yields over 450,000 distinct CDR3 sequences; 15% to 20% were counted once. Clones ranked in the top ten supply 17% of the sample.

These data come from a study of T cells in Graves' hyperthyroidism and ophthalmopathy (dated by TCRdb to the late 2010s). With respect to the entire study: Peripheral blood samples were taken at the time of initial diagnosis, prior to any treatment. A discovery cohort of about a hundred patients, roughly 40 with Graves' ophthalmopathy and fewer than 65 with stable Graves' hyperthyroidism, was used to find distinguishing TCR V-J signatures. Prospective prediction of ophthalmopathy was tested in an independent validation cohort consisting of 18 hyperthyroidism patients and approximately 16 patients who later progressed to ophthalmopathy. The 75 to 100 discovery patients were divided at random into training and test sets in a 7:3 ratio. In about six Graves' hyperthyroidism patients, the study also compared T-cell repertoires from thyroid tissue with T-cell repertoires from blood. Following sampling, methimazole starting at 30 mg daily was given to hyperthyroidism patients, and high-dose intravenous methylprednisolone was given to ophthalmopathy patients. The paper reports TCR Vbeta CDR3 sequencing of 140 or so peripheral blood samples: over 40 ophthalmopathy, under 85 hyperthyroidism and 17 progressor patients.

V is cut back by 6 bases and J by 4 bases, with 11 bases in the junction unmatched. Spanning cysteine to phenylalanine, the CDR3 consists of 16 amino acids. The entry retains the CDR3 DNA only, 48 bases that are in frame from base 1. The germline V gene provides CDR1 SNHLY and CDR2 FYNNEI. The paper as a whole reports these results and caveats: Most expanded thyroid clonotypes (frequency above 0.001) were also detected in blood, a finding suggesting that blood repertoires may reflect thyroid immune responses. Sample size was not statistically predetermined, and blinding of investigators to group allocation was not performed. In validation, progression to ophthalmopathy was predicted by the model with around 71% sensitivity and around 76% specificity, a median of about 6.8 months before onset. A model built on a 13 V-J signature distinguished ophthalmopathy from stable hyperthyroidism, reaching about 88% sensitivity and approximately 81% specificity in cross-validation and 80%/75% in testing.

This chain is built from TRBV2 and TRBJ1-2; the junction holds 10 bases that match TRBD1. This receptor was identified in a woman aged 18-30 years with Graves' ophthalmopathy. Input material: blood. The DNA sequence is as follows: TGTGCCAGCAGGAGAGGACAGGGGGGACGCCTCTATGGCTACACCTTC. Translated, this is CASRRGQGGRLYGYTF.